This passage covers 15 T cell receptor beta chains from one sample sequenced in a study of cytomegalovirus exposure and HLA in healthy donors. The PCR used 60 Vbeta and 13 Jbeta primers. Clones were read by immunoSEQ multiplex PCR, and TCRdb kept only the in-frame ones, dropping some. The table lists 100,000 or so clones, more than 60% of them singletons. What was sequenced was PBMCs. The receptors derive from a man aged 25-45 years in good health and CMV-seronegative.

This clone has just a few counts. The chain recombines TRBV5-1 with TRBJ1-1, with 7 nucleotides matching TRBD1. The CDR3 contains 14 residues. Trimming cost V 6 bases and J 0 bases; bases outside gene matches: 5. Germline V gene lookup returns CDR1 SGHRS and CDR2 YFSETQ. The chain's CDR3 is CASNQGDLNTEAFF. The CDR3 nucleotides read TGCGCCAGCAACCAGGGGGACCTGAACACTGAAGCTTTCTTT.

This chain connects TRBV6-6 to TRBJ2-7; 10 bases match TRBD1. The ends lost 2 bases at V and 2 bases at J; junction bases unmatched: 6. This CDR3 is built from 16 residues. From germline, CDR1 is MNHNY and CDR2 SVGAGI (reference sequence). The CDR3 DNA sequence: TGTGCCAGCAGTTACCCCGAAGGGACAGGGGCCTACGAGCAGTACTTC. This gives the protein CASSYPEGTGAYEQYF.

The CDR3 spells CASGLGVALYNEQFF. As DNA, the CDR3 is TGTGCTAGTGGTTTAGGGGTGGCCCTCTACAATGAGCAGTTCTTC. This sequence joins TRBV12-5 and TRBJ2-1, with D tentatively TRBD1 (5 bases). CDR3 length equals 15 residues. V lost 3 bases and J lost 3, with 12 bases in between. Germline V CDR1 and CDR2: LGHNT, FRNRAP.

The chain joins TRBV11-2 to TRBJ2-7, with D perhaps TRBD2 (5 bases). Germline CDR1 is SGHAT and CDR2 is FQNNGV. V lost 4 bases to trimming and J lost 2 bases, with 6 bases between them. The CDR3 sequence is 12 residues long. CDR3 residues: CASSSEAYEQYF. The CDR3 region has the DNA TGTGCCAGCAGCTCGGAGGCCTACGAGCAGTACTTC.

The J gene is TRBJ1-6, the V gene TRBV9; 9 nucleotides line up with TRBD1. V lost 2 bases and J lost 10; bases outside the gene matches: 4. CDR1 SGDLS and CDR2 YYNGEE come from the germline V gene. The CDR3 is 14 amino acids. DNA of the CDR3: TGTGCCAGCAGCGTCGGGACAGGGTTGTCACCCCTCCACTTT. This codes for CASSVGTGLSPLHF.

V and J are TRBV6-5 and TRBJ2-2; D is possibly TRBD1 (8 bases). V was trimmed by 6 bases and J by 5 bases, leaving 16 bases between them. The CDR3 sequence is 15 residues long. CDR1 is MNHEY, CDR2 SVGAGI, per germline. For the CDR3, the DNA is TGTGCCAGCAGCCGTGGACAGGGAGGGACCGGGGAGCTGTTTTTT. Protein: CASSRGQGGTGELFF.

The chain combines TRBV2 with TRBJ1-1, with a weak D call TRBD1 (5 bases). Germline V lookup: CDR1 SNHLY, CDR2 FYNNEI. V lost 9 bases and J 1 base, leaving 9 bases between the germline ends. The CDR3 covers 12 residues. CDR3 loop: CASTGQNTEAFF. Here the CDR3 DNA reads TGTGCCAGTACAGGACAGAACACTGAAGCTTTCTTT.

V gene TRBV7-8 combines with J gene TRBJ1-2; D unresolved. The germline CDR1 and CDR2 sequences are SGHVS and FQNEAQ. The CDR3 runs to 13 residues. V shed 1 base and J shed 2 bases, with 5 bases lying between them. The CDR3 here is CASSLGVNYGYTF. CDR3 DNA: TGTGCCAGCAGCTTAGGCGTCAACTATGGCTACACCTTC.

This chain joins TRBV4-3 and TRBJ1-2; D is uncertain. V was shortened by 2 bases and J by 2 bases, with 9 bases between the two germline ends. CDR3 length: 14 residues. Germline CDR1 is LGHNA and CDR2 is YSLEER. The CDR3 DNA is TGCGCCAGCAGCCAACTGACATCAAACTATGGCTACACCTTC. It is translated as CASSQLTSNYGYTF.

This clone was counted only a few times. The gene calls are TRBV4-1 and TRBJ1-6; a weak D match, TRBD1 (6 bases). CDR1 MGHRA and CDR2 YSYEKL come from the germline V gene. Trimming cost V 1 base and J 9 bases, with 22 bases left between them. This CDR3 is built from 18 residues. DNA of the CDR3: TGCGCCAGCAGCCAAGCACTGGCAGGGGACACCTATGGTTCACCCCTCCACTTT. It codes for CASSQALAGDTYGSPLHF.

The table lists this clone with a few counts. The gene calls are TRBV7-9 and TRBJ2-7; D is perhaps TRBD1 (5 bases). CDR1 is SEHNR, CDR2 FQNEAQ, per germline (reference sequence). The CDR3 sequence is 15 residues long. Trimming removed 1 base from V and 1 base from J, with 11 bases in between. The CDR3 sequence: CASSLEGAGSYEQYF. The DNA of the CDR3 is TGTGCCAGCAGCTTAGAGGGTGCAGGGTCCTACGAGCAGTACTTC.

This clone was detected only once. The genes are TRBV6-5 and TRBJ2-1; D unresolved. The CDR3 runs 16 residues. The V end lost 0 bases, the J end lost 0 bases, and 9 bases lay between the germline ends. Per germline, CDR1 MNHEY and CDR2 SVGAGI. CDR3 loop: CASSYSIGSSYNEQFF. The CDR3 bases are TGTGCCAGCAGTTACTCGATTGGCAGCTCCTACAATGAGCAGTTCTTC.

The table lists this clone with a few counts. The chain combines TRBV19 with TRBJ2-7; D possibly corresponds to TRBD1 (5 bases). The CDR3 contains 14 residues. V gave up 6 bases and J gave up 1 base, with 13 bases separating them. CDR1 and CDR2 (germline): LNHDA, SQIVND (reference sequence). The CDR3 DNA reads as TGTGCCAGTAGAGGGCAGGGTTCATCCTACGAGCAGTACTTC. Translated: CASRGQGSSYEQYF.

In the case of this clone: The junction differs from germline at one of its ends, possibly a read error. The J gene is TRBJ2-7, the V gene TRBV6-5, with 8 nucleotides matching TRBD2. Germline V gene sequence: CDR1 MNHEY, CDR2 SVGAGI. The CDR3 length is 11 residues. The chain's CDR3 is CASSPGTSLFF. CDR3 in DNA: TGTGCCAGCAGCCCCGGGACTAGTCTTTTCTTC.

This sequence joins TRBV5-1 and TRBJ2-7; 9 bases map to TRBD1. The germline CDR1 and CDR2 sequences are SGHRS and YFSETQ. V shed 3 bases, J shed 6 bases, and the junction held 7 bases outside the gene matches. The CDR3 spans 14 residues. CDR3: CASSWVQGASEQYF. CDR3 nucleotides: TGCGCCAGCAGCTGGGTACAGGGGGCCAGCGAGCAGTACTTC.